These 18 T cell receptor beta chains came from one sample sequenced in a study of T cells after yellow fever vaccination. TCRdb re-analysed the 5' RACE reads in MiXCR, keeping a single row per CDR3 protein. Of about 300,000 distinct CDR3 sequences listed, roughly 9% are singletons. The sample was CD4+ T cells sorted from PBMCs, taken 5 days after the yellow fever booster vaccination. These receptors originate from a man aged 18 to 35 who received the YFV17D yellow fever vaccine.

This clonotype was seen only a few times. The DNA of the CDR3 is TGTGCCAGCAGCGTAGGTGAGGGGGCGACATTCGGAAACACCATATATTTT. Encoded protein: CASSVGEGATFGNTIYF. This sequence joins TRBV9 and TRBJ1-3, with TRBD1 identical over 7 bases. CDR1 is SGDLS, CDR2 YYNGEE, per germline. V gave up 0 bases and J gave up 4 bases; unmatched junction bases: 10. This CDR3 is built from 17 residues.

This clonotype was counted only a few times. The chain joins TRBV7-2 to TRBJ1-6; 8 bases line up with TRBD1. Germline CDR1 is SGHTA and CDR2 is FQGNSA. V trimming: 3 bases; J trimming: 6 bases; junction bases outside the gene matches: 7. This CDR3 has 16 amino acids. The CDR3 here is CASSFAGGAFNSPLHF. The CDR3 region has the DNA TGTGCCAGCAGCTTCGCAGGGGGCGCTTTTAATTCACCCCTCCACTTT.

Notes on this clonotype: An end of the junction differs from the germline gene, which may be a read error. The V and J genes are TRBV30 and TRBJ2-3, with D unclear. Looked up from germline, CDR1 is GTSNPN and CDR2 is SVGIG (reference sequence). This CDR3 region has 13 residues. The CDR3 bases are TGTGCCTTGAGTGTTGGCCCGCTCAAGGCGCAGTATTTT. This translates into CALSVGPLKAQYF.

This clonotype was seen more than once but under ten times. The CDR3 does not end in the conserved phenylalanine or tryptophan, so this is likely a read error. The DNA is left out, because the CDR3 cannot be placed on it with certainty; the CDR3 is given as TCRdb lists it. The gene calls are TRBV4-1 and TRBJ2-7; the table's D gene call, TRBD2, was not cross checked with the DNA. The CDR3 spans 10 amino acids, including both terminal residues. CDR1 MGHRA and CDR2 YSYEKL come from the germline V gene. The CDR3 loop is CASSQASGPK.

This clonotype came up a few times. The V and J genes are TRBV7-2 and TRBJ1-1; D is perhaps TRBD1 (5 bases). The CDR3 is 13 amino acids. The V and J ends lost 2 bases and 3 bases respectively, with 7 bases between them. Germline V CDR1 and CDR2: SGHTA, FQGNSA. CDR3 in amino acids: CASSLKGYTEAFF. DNA of the CDR3: TGTGCCAGCAGCTTAAAGGGGTACACTGAAGCTTTCTTT.

This clonotype has just a few counts. This chain links TRBV11-2 with TRBJ1-1, with 8 bases identical to TRBD1. The length of the CDR3 is 16 residues. The V segment lost 5 bases and the J segment 0 bases; nucleotides outside the gene matches: 8. Germline V lookup: CDR1 SGHAT, CDR2 FQNNGV. CDR3 bases: TGTGCCAGCAGCGTGACAGGGGCCTTCTTGAACACTGAAGCTTTCTTT. This gives the protein CASSVTGAFLNTEAFF.

This clonotype was seen more than once but under ten times. V usage is TRBV7-2 and J usage is TRBJ2-3; the D is unclear. The V and J ends lost 5 bases and 6 bases respectively, with 12 bases between them. The CDR3 runs to 13 residues. CDR1 and CDR2 from the germline V gene are SGHTA and FQGNSA. The CDR3, as DNA: TGTGCCAGCAGCGTCAACGTTAGGGATACGCAGTATTTT. This codes for CASSVNVRDTQYF.

This clonotype has just a few counts. J is TRBJ2-3 and V is TRBV20-1; 8 nucleotides match TRBD2. CDR3 length equals 13 residues. V lost 6 bases and J lost 0; bases outside the gene matches: 2. Germline CDR1 reads DFQATT; CDR2 reads SNEGSKA (reference sequence). The CDR3 loop is CSAGGDSTDTQYF. CDR3 bases: TGCAGTGCCGGGGGGGATAGCACAGATACGCAGTATTTT.

The J gene is TRBJ2-6, the V gene TRBV5-1; D perhaps matches TRBD1 (5 bases). V was cut by 4 bases and J by 3 bases, with 11 bases left in between. CDR1 is SGHRS and CDR2 is YFSETQ in the germline V gene. This CDR3 spans 15 amino acids. CDR3 protein: CASSRRGLGANVLTF. In DNA form, the CDR3 reads TGCGCCAGCAGCCGTAGGGGCCTTGGGGCCAACGTCCTGACTTTC.

This clonotype was detected a few times. The V gene is TRBV6-5, the J gene TRBJ1-6, with no clear D. CDR1 is MNHEY and CDR2 is SVGAGI in the germline V gene. CDR3 length: 13 residues. Between the trimmed V and J ends, which lost 6 bases and 2 bases, there was a span of 5 bases. The CDR3 DNA sequence: TGTGCCAGCAGGCCAGCCTATAATTCACCCCTCCACTTT. This codes for CASRPAYNSPLHF.

The rearrangement links TRBV20-1 to TRBJ1-3; possibly TRBD1 for D (5 bases). The V end lost 2 bases, the J end lost 4 bases, and 12 bases lay between the germline ends. Germline-derived CDR1 and CDR2 are DFQATT and SNEGSKA (reference sequence). The CDR3 runs to 14 residues. The CDR3 protein is CSARTRGVGNTIYF. The CDR3, as DNA: TGCAGTGCTAGAACTCGGGGGGTCGGAAACACCATATATTTT.

This clonotype was seen a few times. The genes are TRBV5-1 and TRBJ2-1; 9 bases fit TRBD1. The J segment lost 4 bases and the V segment lost 4 bases, leaving 6 bases of the junction unmatched. The CDR3 contains 15 residues. Germline V CDR1 and CDR2: SGHRS, YFSETQ. CDR3 sequence: CASSIAQGAYNEQFF. CDR3 coding DNA: TGCGCCAGCAGCATCGCACAGGGGGCATACAATGAGCAGTTCTTC. Based on the CDR3 plus reference TRBV5-1 and TRBJ2-1, the full variable domain is KAGVTQTPRYLIKTRGQQVTLSCSPISGHRSVSWYQQTPGQGLQFLFEYFSETQRNKGNFPGRFSGRQFSNSRSEMNVSTLELGDSALYLCASSIAQGAYNEQFFGPGTRLTVL.

This clonotype was seen repeatedly, ten times or more. This chain connects TRBV12-3 or TRBV12-4 to TRBJ1-2; D not certain. V was cut by 6 bases and J by 7 bases, with 15 bases left in between. The CDR3 has 13 amino acids. CDR3 DNA: TGTGCCAGCAGCGTTACACAAGGTCTTGGCTACACCTTC. It translates to CASSVTQGLGYTF.

This clonotype was counted only a few times. The chain links TRBV5-1 to TRBJ2-5; TRBD2 is a possible D gene (5 bases). This CDR3 has 16 amino acids. V was shortened by 0 bases and J by 5 bases, with 17 bases between the two germline ends. Germline CDR1 and CDR2: SGHRS and YFSETQ. The CDR3, as DNA: TGCGCCAGCAGCTTGGCGGGGTCGGGCAGTTTGGAGACCCAGTACTTC. Translating gives CASSLAGSGSLETQYF.

A few counts support this clonotype. This chain links TRBV6-6 with TRBJ2-7; possible D gene TRBD1, 6 bases. CDR1 is MNHNY and CDR2 is SVGAGI in the germline V gene (reference sequence). Trimming cost V 1 base and J 1 base, with 11 bases left between them. The CDR3 length is 15 residues. Here the CDR3 reads CASSYLAGVSYEQYV. The CDR3 region has the DNA TGTGCCAGCAGTTACTTGGCAGGGGTTTCCTACGAGCAGTACGTC.

This chain uses TRBV7-2 with TRBJ2-3; possibly TRBD2 for D (5 bases). CDR3 size: 14 residues. V dropped 7 bases and J dropped 1 base, with 12 bases sitting between them. The V gene's germline CDR1 is SGHTA and CDR2 FQGNSA. CDR3 residues: CASNGNYGTDTQYF. The DNA of the CDR3 is TGTGCCAGCAACGGGAATTACGGCACAGATACGCAGTATTTT.

This clonotype was seen repeatedly, ten times or more. V usage is TRBV6-1 and J usage is TRBJ2-3, with unresolved D. Germline loops: CDR1 MNHNS, CDR2 SASEGT. The CDR3 spans 17 residues. Trimming took 2 bases from V and 6 from J, leaving 21 bases between them. DNA for the CDR3: TGTGCCAGCAGTGAAAGTCGCCGGTGGGCCATCAAGGATACGCAGTATTTT. As protein: CASSESRRWAIKDTQYF.

This clonotype was observed a handful of times. The chain couples TRBV5-6 to TRBJ1-1; TRBD1 aligns across 9 bases. The V gene end was trimmed by 5 bases and the J gene end by 4 bases; junction bases not matched to a gene: 6. The CDR3 has 14 amino acids. The germline CDR1 and CDR2 sequences are SGHDT and YYEEEE. CDR3: CASRGQGMGTEAFF. The CDR3 DNA reads as TGTGCCAGCAGGGGACAGGGAATGGGCACTGAAGCTTTCTTT.